This note documents a single TCR beta chain sequence. This entry belongs to a study of CD8 T cells in Susac syndrome. Reverse transcription of 0.5 to 1 ug RNA was performed with random hexamers. TCRdb fed the immunoSEQ multiplex PCR reads into MiXCR, producing one record per CDR3 protein. The profile shows some 260,000 distinct CDR3 sequences, over 85% of them singletons. This clonotype originated in a human donor with multiple sclerosis. Sequenced: CD4+ T cells from PBMCs.

The CDR3 DNA reads as TGTGCCAGCAGCTTAGGGGACAGGGCCCGAGAGACCCAGTACTTC. The encoded protein is CASSLGDRARETQYF. V usage is TRBV11-2 and J usage is TRBJ2-5; 9 bases agree with TRBD1. The J segment lost 4 bases and the V segment lost 1 base, leaving 4 bases of the junction unmatched. From germline, CDR1 is SGHAT and CDR2 FQNNGV. This CDR3 spans 15 amino acids. The complete variable domain, with remaining parts taken from reference TRBV11-2 and TRBJ2-5, reads EAGVAQSPRYKIIEKRQSVAFWCNPISGHATLYWYQQILGQGPKLLIQFQNNGVVDDSQLPKDRFSAERLKGVDSTLKIQPAKLEDSAVYLCASSLGDRARETQYFGPGTRLLVL.